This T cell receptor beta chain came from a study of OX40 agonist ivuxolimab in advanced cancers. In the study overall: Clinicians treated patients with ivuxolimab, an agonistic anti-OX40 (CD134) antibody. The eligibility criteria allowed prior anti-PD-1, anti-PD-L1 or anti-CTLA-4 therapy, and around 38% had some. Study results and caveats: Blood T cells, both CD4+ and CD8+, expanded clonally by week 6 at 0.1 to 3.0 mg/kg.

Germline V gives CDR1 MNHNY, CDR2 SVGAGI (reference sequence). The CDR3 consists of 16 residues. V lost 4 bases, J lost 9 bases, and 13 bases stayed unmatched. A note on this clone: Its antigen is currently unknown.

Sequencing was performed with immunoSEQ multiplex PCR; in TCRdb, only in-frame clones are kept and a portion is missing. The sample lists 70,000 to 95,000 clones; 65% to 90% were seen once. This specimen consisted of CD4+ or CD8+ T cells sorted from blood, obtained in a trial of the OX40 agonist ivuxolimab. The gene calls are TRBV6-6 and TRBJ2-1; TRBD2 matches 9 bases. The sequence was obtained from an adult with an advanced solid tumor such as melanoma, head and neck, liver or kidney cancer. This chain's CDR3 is CASSFLAGATGGEQFF. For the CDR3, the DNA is TGTGCCAGCAGTTTCTTAGCGGGGGCGACGGGAGGTGAGCAGTTCTTC.